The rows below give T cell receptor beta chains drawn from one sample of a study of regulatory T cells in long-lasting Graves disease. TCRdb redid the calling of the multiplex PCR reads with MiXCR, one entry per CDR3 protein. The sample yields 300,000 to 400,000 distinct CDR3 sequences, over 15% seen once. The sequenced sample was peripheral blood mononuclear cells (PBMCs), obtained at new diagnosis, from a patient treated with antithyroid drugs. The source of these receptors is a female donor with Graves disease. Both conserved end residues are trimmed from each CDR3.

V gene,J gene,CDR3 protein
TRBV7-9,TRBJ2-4,ASSLWARDSQDIQY
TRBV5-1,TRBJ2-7,ASSLDLRAQNEQY
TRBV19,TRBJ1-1,ASSFGTGYTEAF
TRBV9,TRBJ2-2,ASSRTRLNTGELF
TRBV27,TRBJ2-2,ASSSSGGPLNTGELF
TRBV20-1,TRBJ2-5,SAHPPGLAGKGGMTQY
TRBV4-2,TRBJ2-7,ASSQDITSGSYEQY
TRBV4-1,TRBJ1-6,ASSQDFGRTDNNSPLH
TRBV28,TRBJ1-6,ASSSEPQSSYNSPLH
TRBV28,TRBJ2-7,ASIRGGGTYEQY
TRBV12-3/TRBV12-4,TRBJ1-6,ASSFSGGNSPLH
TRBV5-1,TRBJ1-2,ASSLGLRSGYGYT
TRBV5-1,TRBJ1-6,ASSPASPGQGDSPLH
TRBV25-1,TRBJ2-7,ASSPDRMDLSYEQY
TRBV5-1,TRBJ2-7,ASSLERSDEQY
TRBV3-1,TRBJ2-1,ASSQDLSGRARYNEQF
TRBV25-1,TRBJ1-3,ASSRSSGNTIY
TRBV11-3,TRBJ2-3,ASSLDDGPSTQY
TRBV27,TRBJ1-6,ASSGDRGYSPLH
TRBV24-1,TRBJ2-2,ATSESTSGNTGELF
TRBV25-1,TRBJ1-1,ASSFRDRDFTEAF
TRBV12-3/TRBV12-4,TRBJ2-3,ASSFISTDTQY
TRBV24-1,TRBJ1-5,ATSDLDWSPQH
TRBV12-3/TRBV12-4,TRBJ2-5,ASSLQESETQY
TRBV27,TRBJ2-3,ATKGFDTQY
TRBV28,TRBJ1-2,ASGVITVPPGYGYT
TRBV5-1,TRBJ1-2,ASSVLEGANYGYT
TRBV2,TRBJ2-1,ASSEYVGLAVNEQF
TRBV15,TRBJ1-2,ATSRVGTGQSYGYT
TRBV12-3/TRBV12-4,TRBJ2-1,ASSTASSYNEQF
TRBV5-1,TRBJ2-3,ASSLAGSDTQY
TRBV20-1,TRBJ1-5,SARAPRVTNQPQH
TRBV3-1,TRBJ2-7,ASSLGRNYEQY
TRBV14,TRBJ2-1,ASSPAFGGWRNEQF
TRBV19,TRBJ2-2,ASNPYGRNTGELF
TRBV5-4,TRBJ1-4,ASSTGARDEKLF
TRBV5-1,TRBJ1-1,ASSFPGLNTEAF
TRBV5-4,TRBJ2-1,ASSGGTSVKF
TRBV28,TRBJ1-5,ASSLRQGAIQPQH
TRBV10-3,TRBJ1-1,AISEPGHRKGEAF
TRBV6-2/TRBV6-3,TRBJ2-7,ASSYGGTGLVAQY
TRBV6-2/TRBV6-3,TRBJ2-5,ASSRRDSQETQY
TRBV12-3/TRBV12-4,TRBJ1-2,ASSGGAALPDGYT
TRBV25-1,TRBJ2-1,ASADRGTYNEQF
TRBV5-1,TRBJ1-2,ASSSSGTADGYT
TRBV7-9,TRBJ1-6,ASRPGQASSPLH
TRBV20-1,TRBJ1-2,SAVVDTPPYT
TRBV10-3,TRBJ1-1,AISEGGGFTEAF
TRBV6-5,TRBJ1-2,ASSYSRGGGGYT
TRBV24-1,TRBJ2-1,ATSDQDSIGNEQF
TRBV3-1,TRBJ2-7,ASSQDRQGSRYEQY
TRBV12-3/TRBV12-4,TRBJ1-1,ASSSTISGRLTEAF
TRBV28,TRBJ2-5,ASSGYQGEETQY
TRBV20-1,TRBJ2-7,SAPSSTSDEQY
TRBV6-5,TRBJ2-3,ASSYGGLAAVHTQY
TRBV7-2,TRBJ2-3,ASSFPGLPPDTQY
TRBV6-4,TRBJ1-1,ASSATGQNTEAF